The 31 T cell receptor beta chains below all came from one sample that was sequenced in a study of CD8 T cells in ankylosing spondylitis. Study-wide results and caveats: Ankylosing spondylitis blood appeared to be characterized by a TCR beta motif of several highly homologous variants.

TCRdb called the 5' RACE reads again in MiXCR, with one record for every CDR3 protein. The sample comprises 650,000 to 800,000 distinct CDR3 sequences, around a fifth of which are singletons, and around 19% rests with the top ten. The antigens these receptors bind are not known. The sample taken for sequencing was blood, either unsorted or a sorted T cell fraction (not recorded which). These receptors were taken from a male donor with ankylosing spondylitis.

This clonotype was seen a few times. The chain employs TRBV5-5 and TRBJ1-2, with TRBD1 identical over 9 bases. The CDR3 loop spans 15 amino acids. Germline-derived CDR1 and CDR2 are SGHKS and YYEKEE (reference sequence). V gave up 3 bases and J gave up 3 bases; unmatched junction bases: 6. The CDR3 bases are TGTGCCAGCAGCTCGGGACAGGGTGTTGACTATGGCTACACCTTC. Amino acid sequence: CASSSGQGVDYGYTF.

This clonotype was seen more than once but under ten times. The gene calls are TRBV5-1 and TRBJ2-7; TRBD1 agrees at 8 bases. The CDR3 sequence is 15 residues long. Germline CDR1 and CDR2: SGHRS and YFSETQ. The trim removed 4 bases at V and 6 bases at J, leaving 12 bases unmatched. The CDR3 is CASSPEGRGPGEQYF. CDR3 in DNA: TGCGCCAGCAGCCCTGAGGGCAGGGGGCCAGGCGAGCAGTACTTC.

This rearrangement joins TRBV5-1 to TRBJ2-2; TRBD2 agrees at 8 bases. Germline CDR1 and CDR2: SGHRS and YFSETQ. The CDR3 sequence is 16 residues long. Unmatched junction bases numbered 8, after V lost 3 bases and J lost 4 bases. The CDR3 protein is CASSSSSGGGTGELFF. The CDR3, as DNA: TGCGCCAGCAGCTCCTCCAGCGGGGGTGGCACCGGGGAGCTGTTTTTT.

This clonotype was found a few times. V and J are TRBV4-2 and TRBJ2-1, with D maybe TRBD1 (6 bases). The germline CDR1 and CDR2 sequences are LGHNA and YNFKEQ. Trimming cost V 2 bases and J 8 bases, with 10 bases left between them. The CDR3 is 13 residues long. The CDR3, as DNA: TGTGCCAGCAGCCAAACCCCAGGGGATGAGCAGTTCTTC. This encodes CASSQTPGDEQFF.

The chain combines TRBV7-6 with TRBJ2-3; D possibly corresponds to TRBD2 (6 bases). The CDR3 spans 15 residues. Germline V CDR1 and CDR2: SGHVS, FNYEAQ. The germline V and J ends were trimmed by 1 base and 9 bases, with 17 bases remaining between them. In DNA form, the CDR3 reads TGTGCCAGCAGCTTAGGACGGGAGAGGACCCCGACGCAGTATTTT. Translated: CASSLGRERTPTQYF.

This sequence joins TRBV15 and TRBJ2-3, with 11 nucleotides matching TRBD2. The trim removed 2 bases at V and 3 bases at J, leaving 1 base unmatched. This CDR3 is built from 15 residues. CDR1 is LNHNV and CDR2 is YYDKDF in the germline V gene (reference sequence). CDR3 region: CATSRTSGSTDTQYF. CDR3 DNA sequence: TGTGCCACCAGCAGAACTAGCGGGAGTACAGATACGCAGTATTTT. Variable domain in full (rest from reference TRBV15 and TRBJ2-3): DAMVIQNPRYQVTQFGKPVTLSCSQTLNHNVMYWYQQKSSQAPKLLFHYYDKDFNNEADTPDNFQSRRPNTSFCFLDIRSPGLGDTAMYLCATSRTSGSTDTQYFGPGTRLTVL.

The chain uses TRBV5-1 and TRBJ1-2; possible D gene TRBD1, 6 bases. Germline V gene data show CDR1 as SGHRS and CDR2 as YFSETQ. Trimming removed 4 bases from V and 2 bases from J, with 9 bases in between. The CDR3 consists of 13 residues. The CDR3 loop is CASSRQENYGYTF. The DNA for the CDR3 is TGCGCCAGCAGCCGACAGGAAAACTATGGCTACACCTTC.

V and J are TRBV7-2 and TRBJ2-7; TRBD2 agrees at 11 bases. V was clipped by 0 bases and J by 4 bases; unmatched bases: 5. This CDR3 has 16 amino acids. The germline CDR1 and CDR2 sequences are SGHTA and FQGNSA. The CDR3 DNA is TGTGCCAGCAGCTTAGCGCTTCTAGCGGGAGGTTACGAGCAGTACTTC. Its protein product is CASSLALLAGGYEQYF.

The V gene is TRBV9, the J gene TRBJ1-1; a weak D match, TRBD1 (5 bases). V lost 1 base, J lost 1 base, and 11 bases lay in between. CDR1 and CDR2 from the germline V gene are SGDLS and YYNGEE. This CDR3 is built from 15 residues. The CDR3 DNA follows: TGTGCCAGCAGCGTACCCAAAGGACAGAACACTGAAGCTTTCTTT. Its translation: CASSVPKGQNTEAFF.

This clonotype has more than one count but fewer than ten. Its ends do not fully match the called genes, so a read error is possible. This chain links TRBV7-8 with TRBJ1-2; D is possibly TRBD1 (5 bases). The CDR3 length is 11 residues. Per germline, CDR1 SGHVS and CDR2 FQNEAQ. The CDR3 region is CASSPPEGPAF. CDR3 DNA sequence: TGTGCCAGCAGCCCCCCCGAGGGACCAGCCTTC.

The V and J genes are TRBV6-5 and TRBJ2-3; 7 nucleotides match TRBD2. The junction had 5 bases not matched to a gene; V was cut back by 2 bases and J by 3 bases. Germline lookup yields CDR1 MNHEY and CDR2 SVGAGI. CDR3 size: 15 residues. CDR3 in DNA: TGTGCCAGCAGTTACCCGGGGGGAGGGACAGATACGCAGTATTTT. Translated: CASSYPGGGTDTQYF.

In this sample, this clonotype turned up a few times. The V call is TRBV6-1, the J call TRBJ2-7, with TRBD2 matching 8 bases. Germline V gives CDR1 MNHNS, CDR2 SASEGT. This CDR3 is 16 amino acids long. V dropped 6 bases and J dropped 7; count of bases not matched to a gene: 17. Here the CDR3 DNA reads TGTGCCAGCAGCTTTCCGGGACTAGGGGGACCAGGGGAGCAGTACTTC. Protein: CASSFPGLGGPGEQYF.

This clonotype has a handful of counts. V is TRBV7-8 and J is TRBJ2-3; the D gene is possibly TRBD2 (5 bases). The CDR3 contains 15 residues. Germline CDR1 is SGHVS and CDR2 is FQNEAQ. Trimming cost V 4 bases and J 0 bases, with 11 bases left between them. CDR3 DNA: TGTGCCAGCAGCTCCCCAGGCGGGAGCACAGATACGCAGTATTTT. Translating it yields CASSSPGGSTDTQYF.

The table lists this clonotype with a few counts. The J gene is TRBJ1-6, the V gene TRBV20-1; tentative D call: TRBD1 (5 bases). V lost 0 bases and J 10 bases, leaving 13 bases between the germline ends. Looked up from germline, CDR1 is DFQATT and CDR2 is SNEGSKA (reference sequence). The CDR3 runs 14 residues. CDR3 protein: CSARDRERDSPLHF. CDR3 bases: TGCAGTGCTAGAGATCGAGAGAGGGACTCACCCCTCCACTTT.

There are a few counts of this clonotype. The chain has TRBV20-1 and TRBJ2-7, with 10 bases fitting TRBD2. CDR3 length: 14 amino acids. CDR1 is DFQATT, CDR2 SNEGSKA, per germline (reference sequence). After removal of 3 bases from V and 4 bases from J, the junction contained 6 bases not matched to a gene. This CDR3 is CSARPSGGGYEQYF. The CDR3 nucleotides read TGCAGTGCTAGGCCTAGCGGGGGAGGGTACGAGCAGTACTTC.

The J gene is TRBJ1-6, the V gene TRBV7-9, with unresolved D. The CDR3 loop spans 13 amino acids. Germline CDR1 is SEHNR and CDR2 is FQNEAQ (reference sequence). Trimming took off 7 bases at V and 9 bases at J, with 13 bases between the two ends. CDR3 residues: CASTHNVGSPLHF. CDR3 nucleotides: TGTGCCAGCACCCATAACGTGGGTTCACCCCTCCACTTT.

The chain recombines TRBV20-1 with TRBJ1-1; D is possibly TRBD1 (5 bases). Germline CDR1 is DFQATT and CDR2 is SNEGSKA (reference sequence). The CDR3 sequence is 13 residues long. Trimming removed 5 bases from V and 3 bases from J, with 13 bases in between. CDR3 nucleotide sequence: TGCAGTGCTGGGGGAGGTCCTCACACTGAAGCTTTCTTT. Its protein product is CSAGGGPHTEAFF.

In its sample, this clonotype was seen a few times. In DNA form, the CDR3 reads TGCGCCAGCAGCTCCGGGACCAAAGGCGACAATGAGCAGTTCTTC. Its protein is CASSSGTKGDNEQFF. The genes are TRBV5-1 and TRBJ2-1; possibly TRBD1 or TRBD2 for D (5 bases each). V lost 3 bases and J lost 5, with 15 bases in between. The CDR3 spans 15 residues. Germline-derived CDR1 and CDR2 are SGHRS and YFSETQ.

In nucleotides, the CDR3 is TGTGCCAGCAGTGAAAAAGGGAAGGGCGGGGAGCTGTTTTTT. Its translation is CASSEKGKGGELFF. The gene calls are TRBV6-1 and TRBJ2-2; D remains ambiguous. The CDR3 length is 14 residues. Trimming took off 2 bases at V and 7 bases at J, with 11 bases between the two ends. The germline CDR1 and CDR2 sequences are MNHNS and SASEGT.

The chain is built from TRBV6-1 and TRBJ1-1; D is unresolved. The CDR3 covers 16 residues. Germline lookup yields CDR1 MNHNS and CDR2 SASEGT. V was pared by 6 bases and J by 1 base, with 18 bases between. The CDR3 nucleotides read TGTGCCAGCAGCGAGGCCCTTTTTTCGCAGAACACTGAAGCTTTCTTT. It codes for CASSEALFSQNTEAFF.

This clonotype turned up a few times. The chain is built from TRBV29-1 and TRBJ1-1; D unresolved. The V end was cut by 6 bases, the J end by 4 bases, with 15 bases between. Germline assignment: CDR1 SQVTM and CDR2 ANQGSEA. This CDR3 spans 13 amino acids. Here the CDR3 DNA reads TGCAGCGTACACTACATTGGGAGCACTGAAGCTTTCTTT. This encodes CSVHYIGSTEAFF.

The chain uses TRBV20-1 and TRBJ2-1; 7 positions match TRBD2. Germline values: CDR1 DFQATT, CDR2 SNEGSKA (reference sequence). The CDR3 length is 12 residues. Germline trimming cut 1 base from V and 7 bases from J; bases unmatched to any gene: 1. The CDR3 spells CSARVGGNEQFF. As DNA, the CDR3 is TGCAGTGCTAGAGTGGGGGGGAATGAGCAGTTCTTC.

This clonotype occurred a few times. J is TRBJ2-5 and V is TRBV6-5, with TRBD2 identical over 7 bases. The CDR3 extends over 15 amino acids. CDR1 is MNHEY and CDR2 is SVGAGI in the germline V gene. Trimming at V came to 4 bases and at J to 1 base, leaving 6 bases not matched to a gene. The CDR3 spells CASSSGTNSQETQYF. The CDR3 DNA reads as TGTGCCAGCAGTTCCGGGACTAACTCCCAAGAGACCCAGTACTTC.

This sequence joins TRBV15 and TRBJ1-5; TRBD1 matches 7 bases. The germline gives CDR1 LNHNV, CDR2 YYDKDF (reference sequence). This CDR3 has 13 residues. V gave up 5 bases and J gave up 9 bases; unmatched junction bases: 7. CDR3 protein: CATSGSGGRPQHF. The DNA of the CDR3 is TGTGCCACCAGCGGGTCAGGGGGGAGGCCCCAGCATTTT.

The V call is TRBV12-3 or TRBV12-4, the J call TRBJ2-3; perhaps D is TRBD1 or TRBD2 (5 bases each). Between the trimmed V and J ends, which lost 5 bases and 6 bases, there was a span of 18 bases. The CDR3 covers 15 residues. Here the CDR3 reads CASSPTAGTADTQYF. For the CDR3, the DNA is TGTGCCAGCAGTCCCACCGCCGGGACCGCGGATACGCAGTATTTT.

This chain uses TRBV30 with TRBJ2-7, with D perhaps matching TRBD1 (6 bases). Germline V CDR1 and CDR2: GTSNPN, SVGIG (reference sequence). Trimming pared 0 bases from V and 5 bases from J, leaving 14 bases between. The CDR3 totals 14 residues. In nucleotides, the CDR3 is TGTGCCTGGAGTGTGGGGGCCGGAAAACACGAGCAGTACTTC. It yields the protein CAWSVGAGKHEQYF.

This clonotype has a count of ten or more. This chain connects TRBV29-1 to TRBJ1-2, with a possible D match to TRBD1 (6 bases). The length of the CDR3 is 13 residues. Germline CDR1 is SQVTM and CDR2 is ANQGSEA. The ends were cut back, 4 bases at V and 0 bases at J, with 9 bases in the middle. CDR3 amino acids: CSVGGQANYGYTF. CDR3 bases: TGCAGCGTTGGGGGACAAGCTAACTATGGCTACACCTTC.

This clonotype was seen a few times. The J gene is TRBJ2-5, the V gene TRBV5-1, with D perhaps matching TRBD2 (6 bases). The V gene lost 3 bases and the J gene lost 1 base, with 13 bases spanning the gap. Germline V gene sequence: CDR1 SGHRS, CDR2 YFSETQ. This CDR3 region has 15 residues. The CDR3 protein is CASSSAGYIQETQYF. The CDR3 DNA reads TGCGCCAGCAGCTCCGCGGGGTATATCCAAGAGACCCAGTACTTC.

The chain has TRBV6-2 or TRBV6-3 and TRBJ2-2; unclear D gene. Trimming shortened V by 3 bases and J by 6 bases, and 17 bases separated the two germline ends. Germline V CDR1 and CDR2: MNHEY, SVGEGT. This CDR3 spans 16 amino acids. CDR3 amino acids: CASSYGWNPTPGELFF. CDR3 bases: TGTGCCAGCAGTTATGGTTGGAATCCGACCCCCGGGGAGCTGTTTTTT.

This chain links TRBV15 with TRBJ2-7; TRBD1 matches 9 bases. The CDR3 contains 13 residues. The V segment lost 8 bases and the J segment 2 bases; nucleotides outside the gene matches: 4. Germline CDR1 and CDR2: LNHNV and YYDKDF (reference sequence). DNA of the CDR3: TGTGCCACCGGGACAGGGAATCCCTACGAGCAGTACTTC. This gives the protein CATGTGNPYEQYF.

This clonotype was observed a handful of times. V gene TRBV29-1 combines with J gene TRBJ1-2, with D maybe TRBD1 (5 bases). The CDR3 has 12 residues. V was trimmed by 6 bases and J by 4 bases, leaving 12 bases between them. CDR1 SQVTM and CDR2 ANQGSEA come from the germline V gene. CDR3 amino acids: CSVSRGTYGYTF. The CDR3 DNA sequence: TGCAGCGTGTCGCGGGGCACCTATGGCTACACCTTC.